What follows are 27 T cell receptor beta chains derived from one specimen sequenced in a study of cytomegalovirus exposure and HLA in healthy donors. The PCR made use of 60 Vbeta and 13 Jbeta primers. The table came from immunoSEQ multiplex PCR; TCRdb's copy has only in-frame clones and leaves some out. Of tens of thousands of clones in the sample, around 70% were seen once. Sequenced material: PBMCs. Receptors originate from a woman in her twenties or thirties in good health and CMV-seronegative.

This chain uses TRBV7-2 with TRBJ2-2; TRBD2 matches 8 bases. Losses at the gene ends were 5 bases for V and 5 bases for J; bases not matched to a gene: 4. The CDR3 runs 14 residues. CDR1 and CDR2 from the germline V gene are SGHTA and FQGNSA. CDR3 sequence (DNA): TGTGCCAGCAGCCCCGGGGGGGGGACCGGGGAGCTGTTTTTT. Protein sequence: CASSPGGGTGELFF.

This clone was detected a few times. This chain uses TRBV27 with TRBJ1-1; D not resolved. Germline values: CDR1 MNHEY, CDR2 SMNVEV (reference sequence). CDR3 length: 17 residues. The V and J ends lost 0 bases and 0 bases respectively, with 14 bases between them. The DNA of the CDR3 is TGTGCCAGCAGTTTATCCTTCCGGGGAGGGCTGAACACTGAAGCTTTCTTT. Translating it yields CASSLSFRGGLNTEAFF.

This chain joins TRBV11-2 and TRBJ2-7, with 9 nucleotides matching TRBD2. CDR1 and CDR2 (germline): SGHAT, FQNNGV. V was pared by 0 bases and J by 2 bases, with 2 bases of the junction left unmatched. The length of the CDR3 is 15 residues. Here the CDR3 reads CASSLEASGAYEQYF. CDR3 DNA: TGTGCCAGCAGCTTAGAGGCTAGCGGGGCCTACGAGCAGTACTTC.

J is TRBJ1-1 and V is TRBV6-1; 9 bases align to TRBD1. The germline CDR1 and CDR2 sequences are MNHNS and SASEGT. CDR3 size: 13 residues. The V and J ends lost 2 bases and 11 bases, in that order; junction bases with no gene match: 6. CDR3 DNA sequence: TGTGCCAGCAGTGAACGGCAACAGGGGGCGGCTTTCTTT. It yields the protein CASSERQQGAAFF.

The chain links TRBV30 to TRBJ1-6, with a possible D match to TRBD1 (6 bases). Per the germline V gene, CDR1 is GTSNPN and CDR2 is SVGIG (reference sequence). Trimming removed 3 bases at V and 7 bases at J, with 10 bases between. The CDR3 runs 13 residues. The CDR3 DNA reads as TGTGCCTGGAGCACAGGGCCGAATTCACCCCTCCACTTT. Amino acid sequence: CAWSTGPNSPLHF.

This rearrangement joins TRBV6-5 to TRBJ2-3, with D perhaps TRBD1 (5 bases). CDR1 and CDR2 from the germline V gene are MNHEY and SVGAGI. This CDR3 spans 15 amino acids. The V gene lost 0 bases and the J gene lost 2 bases, with 9 bases spanning the gap. The chain's CDR3 is CASSYSPGSTDTQYF. For the CDR3, the DNA is TGTGCCAGCAGTTACTCCCCAGGGTCCACAGATACGCAGTATTTT.

Only one count was recorded for this clone. This chain links TRBV13 with TRBJ1-2, with D unclear. The V gene lost 0 bases and the J gene lost 5 bases, with 13 bases spanning the gap. The CDR3 is made up of 15 amino acids. The germline gives CDR1 PRHDT, CDR2 FYEKMQ (reference sequence). The CDR3 region is CASSLGFPRGYGYTF. In DNA, the CDR3 is TGTGCCAGCAGCTTAGGCTTCCCCCGAGGGTATGGCTACACCTTC.

The chain couples TRBV6-4 to TRBJ2-3; 8 bases are a match to TRBD1. With 4 bases clipped from V and 3 bases from J, the junction kept 3 bases outside the gene matches. The CDR3 contains 14 residues. CDR1 is MRHNA, CDR2 SNTAGT, per germline. As DNA, the CDR3 is TGTGCCAGCAGTGGGGGACAGGTAACAGATACGCAGTATTTT. This encodes CASSGGQVTDTQYF.

This sequence joins TRBV7-2 and TRBJ1-5, with D maybe TRBD1 (6 bases). The germline CDR1 and CDR2 sequences are SGHTA and FQGNSA. The CDR3 runs to 15 residues. V shed 0 bases and J shed 4 bases, with 10 bases lying between them. In DNA form, the CDR3 reads TGTGCCAGCAGCTTAGCGGGGGGGCTGAATCAGCCCCAGCATTTT. Protein: CASSLAGGLNQPQHF. Combining the CDR3 with reference TRBV7-2 and TRBJ1-5 gives the whole variable domain GAGVSQSPSNKVTEKGKDVELRCDPISGHTALYWYRQSLGQGLEFLIYFQGNSAPDKSGLPSDRFSAERTGGSVSTLTIQRTQQEDSAVYLCASSLAGGLNQPQHFGDGTRLSIL.

This clone was seen a few times. A junction boundary mismatches the germline segment, possibly from a read error. The chain is built from TRBV30 and TRBJ2-7; 7 nucleotides align to TRBD1. Germline CDR1 reads GTSNPN; CDR2 reads SVGIG (reference sequence). The CDR3 runs to 15 residues. CDR3 sequence (DNA): TGTGCCAGGAGCGGCGAGGGGGCAGGAACCTACGAGCAGTACTTC. Its protein is CARSGEGAGTYEQYF.

The rearrangement uses TRBV30 and TRBJ1-5, with 7 bases matching TRBD1. Germline loops: CDR1 GTSNPN, CDR2 SVGIG (reference sequence). V shed 3 bases, J shed 2 bases, and the junction held 10 bases outside the gene matches. This CDR3 is 16 amino acids long. CDR3 sequence: CAWSLTGIRGNQPQHF. Written as DNA, the CDR3 is TGTGCCTGGAGCCTGACAGGGATTCGGGGCAATCAGCCCCAGCATTTT. The full variable domain, its missing parts supplied by reference TRBV30 and TRBJ1-5, is SQTIHQWPATLVQPVGSPLSLECTVEGTSNPNLYWYRQAAGRGLQLLFYSVGIGQISSEVPQNLSASRPQDRQFILSSKKLLLSDSGFYLCAWSLTGIRGNQPQHFGDGTRLSIL.

CDR3 amino acids: CASSRTGYRQETQYF. The CDR3, as DNA: TGTGCCAGCAGCAGGACAGGTTACCGCCAAGAGACCCAGTACTTC. The chain has TRBV7-7 and TRBJ2-5; TRBD1 matches at 7 bases. CDR1 is SSHAT and CDR2 is FNYEAQ in the germline V gene (reference sequence). This CDR3 region has 15 residues. Unmatched junction bases numbered 7, after V lost 5 bases and J lost 1 base.

The chain recombines TRBV27 with TRBJ2-7; D is undetermined. The germline CDR1 and CDR2 sequences are MNHEY and SMNVEV (reference sequence). The CDR3 sequence is 12 residues long. The germline V and J ends were trimmed by 6 bases and 4 bases, with 10 bases remaining between them. In DNA form, the CDR3 reads TGTGCCAGCAGAAACAGAGTATACGAGCAGTACTTC. Encoded protein: CASRNRVYEQYF.

V gene TRBV10-3 combines with J gene TRBJ1-2; 8 bases match TRBD1. The length of the CDR3 is 14 residues. The ends lost 3 bases at V and 8 bases at J; junction bases unmatched: 8. Germline CDR1 reads ENHRY; CDR2 reads SYGVKD. The CDR3 coding sequence is TGTGCCATCAGTGACTACACAGGGGGAGGGGGCTACACCTTC. Its protein product is CAISDYTGGGGYTF.

This clone occurred once. The chain combines TRBV29-1 with TRBJ2-3, with D possibly being TRBD2 (6 bases). This CDR3 contains 13 residues. V was trimmed by 7 bases and J by 4 bases, leaving 15 bases between them. In germline, CDR1 is SQVTM, CDR2 ANQGSEA. The CDR3 loop reads CSGGVGGADTQYF. The DNA for the CDR3 is TGCAGCGGCGGGGTCGGCGGGGCAGATACGCAGTATTTT.

The chain joins TRBV4-2 to TRBJ1-3, with D possibly TRBD1 on 5 matching bases. CDR3 length: 16 residues. Germline CDR1 is LGHNA and CDR2 is YNFKEQ. V shed 0 bases and J shed 4 bases, with 13 bases lying between them. The CDR3 bases are TGTGCCAGCAGCCAAGAGGGGCCCGGAGCGGGAAACACCATATATTTT. It yields the protein CASSQEGPGAGNTIYF.

The chain combines TRBV4-1 with TRBJ2-1; TRBD2 matches 10 bases. Trimming cost V 4 bases and J 1 base; bases outside gene matches: 10. The germline gives CDR1 MGHRA, CDR2 YSYEKL. The CDR3 runs 18 residues. The CDR3 loop reads CASSLQPSGGLSYNEQFF. The CDR3, as DNA: TGCGCCAGCAGCCTCCAACCTAGCGGGGGCCTTTCCTACAATGAGCAGTTCTTC.

This clone turned up a few times. V and J are TRBV2 and TRBJ2-3, with no clear D. This CDR3 comprises 12 residues. Trimming pared 1 base from V and 8 bases from J, leaving 7 bases between. CDR1 and CDR2 from the germline V gene are SNHLY and FYNNEI. CDR3 protein: CASSEVIGTQYF. The DNA for the CDR3 is TGTGCCAGCAGTGAAGTGATCGGTACGCAGTATTTT.

The chain employs TRBV5-8 and TRBJ2-1; TRBD2 agrees at 11 bases. CDR3 length equals 17 residues. The germline V gene encodes CDR1 SGHTS and CDR2 YDEGEE. V trimming: 2 bases; J trimming: 5 bases; junction bases outside the gene matches: 9. The CDR3 DNA reads TGTGCCAGCAGCTTCTTAGCGGGGGGGCCATTCCACAATGAGCAGTTCTTC. Translating it yields CASSFLAGGPFHNEQFF.

The chain combines TRBV30 with TRBJ1-5; D is possibly TRBD1 (5 bases). The CDR3 has 13 amino acids. Per germline, CDR1 GTSNPN and CDR2 SVGIG (reference sequence). V lost 1 base, J lost 4 bases, and 8 bases lay in between. The CDR3 DNA reads as TGTGCCTGGAGTGCGGGGGGAAATCAGCCCCAGCATTTT. This codes for CAWSAGGNQPQHF.

The rearrangement links TRBV27 to TRBJ1-1, with D perhaps TRBD1 (5 bases). V was pared by 4 bases and J by 1 base, with 10 bases between. The germline CDR1 and CDR2 sequences are MNHEY and SMNVEV (reference sequence). The CDR3 contains 14 residues. CDR3 coding DNA: TGTGCCAGCAGTTACGACGGGGGGAACACTGAAGCTTTCTTT. It encodes CASSYDGGNTEAFF.

The V call is TRBV6-5, the J call TRBJ2-5; 8 bases agree with TRBD2. The J call is doubtful: the DNA matches TRBJ2-7 better. Germline lookup yields CDR1 MNHEY and CDR2 SVGAGI. The CDR3 has 16 amino acids. The CDR3 DNA reads TGTGCCAGCAGTTACTCTTCTGCCAGCGGGGGTGGCGAGCAGTACTTC. It codes for CASSYSSASGGGEQYF.

The chain joins TRBV4-2 to TRBJ2-3; TRBD2 agrees at 10 bases. CDR3 length equals 19 residues. Germline V CDR1 and CDR2: LGHNA, YNFKEQ. Losses at the gene ends were 1 base for V and 0 bases for J; bases not matched to a gene: 10. CDR3 nucleotides: TGTGCCAGCAGCCAAGGCCTAGCGGGGGACATAATAAGCACAGATACGCAGTATTTT. Amino acid sequence: CASSQGLAGDIISTDTQYF.

This clone was counted a few times. The V call is TRBV6-5, the J call TRBJ2-3; D unresolved. V shed 5 bases and J shed 6 bases, with 12 bases lying between them. The CDR3 contains 13 residues. Germline V gene sequence: CDR1 MNHEY, CDR2 SVGAGI. The CDR3 bases are TGTGCCAGCAGTCCCCCAGCGACGGATACGCAGTATTTT. Protein sequence: CASSPPATDTQYF.

The genes are TRBV7-2 and TRBJ1-2; the D is unclear. This CDR3 has 14 amino acids. From germline, CDR1 is SGHTA and CDR2 FQGNSA. V lost 1 base to trimming and J lost 5 bases, with 11 bases between them. In nucleotides, the CDR3 is TGTGCCAGCAGCTTAGATCAAAACGGGTATGGCTACACCTTC. Amino acids: CASSLDQNGYGYTF.

This rearrangement joins TRBV28 to TRBJ1-6, with TRBD1 identical over 8 bases. Trimming removed 2 bases from V and 8 bases from J; junction bases left unmatched: 17. The CDR3 is 19 amino acids. Germline V gives CDR1 MDHEN, CDR2 SYDVKM. As DNA, the CDR3 is TGTGCCAGCAGTTTACCAGATCGGACAGGGACCATTCGGGATTCACCCCTCCACTTT. This codes for CASSLPDRTGTIRDSPLHF. The full variable domain, its missing parts supplied by reference TRBV28 and TRBJ1-6, is DVKVTQSSRYLVKRTGEKVFLECVQDMDHENMFWYRQDPGLGLRLIYFSYDVKMKEKGDIPEGYSVSREKKERFSLILESASTNQTSMYLCASSLPDRTGTIRDSPLHFGNGTRLTVT.

This clone was picked up a small number of times. The rearrangement uses TRBV7-9 and TRBJ1-5; tentative D call: TRBD1 (5 bases). CDR1 is SEHNR, CDR2 FQNEAQ, per germline (reference sequence). Trimming took off 1 base at V and 6 bases at J, with 10 bases between the two ends. This CDR3 comprises 14 residues. The DNA of the CDR3 is TGTGCCAGCAGCTTAGTGGGGCCCGGTCAGCCCCAGCATTTT. Translation gives CASSLVGPGQPQHF.